Each of the 9 T cell receptor beta chains below was sequenced from the same sample in a study of PD-1 and CTLA-4 blockade in melanoma. The assay was immunoSEQ multiplex PCR, and TCRdb's table has in-frame clones only and misses some. The repertoire holds 20,000 or so clones, around 89% seen once, with less than 9% in the top ten. The sample consisted of CD8+ T cells from peripheral blood, taken before anti-PD-1 treatment. Receptors originate from a human donor with melanoma.

This chain connects TRBV2 to TRBJ2-1; no clear D gene. The CDR3 is made up of 13 amino acids. V lost 1 base to trimming and J lost 4 bases, with 5 bases between them. The germline V gene has CDR1 SNHLY and CDR2 FYNNEI. The DNA of the CDR3 is TGTGCCAGCAGTGAAGTCCAATACAATGAGCAGTTCTTC. Its protein product is CASSEVQYNEQFF.

This clone was recorded only once. The chain is built from TRBV4-1 and TRBJ1-3; tentatively, D is TRBD1 (5 bases). The CDR3 is 16 residues long. Germline-derived CDR1 and CDR2 are MGHRA and YSYEKL. V was trimmed by 0 bases and J by 0 bases, leaving 9 bases between them. The CDR3 protein is CASSQDFTGSGNTIYF. Written as DNA, the CDR3 is TGCGCCAGCAGCCAAGATTTTACAGGCTCTGGAAACACCATATATTTT.

Only a few counts were recorded for this clone. The chain has TRBV29-1 and TRBJ1-2; D gene ambiguous. The germline V gene encodes CDR1 SQVTM and CDR2 ANQGSEA. This CDR3 region has 12 residues. V was cut by 1 base and J by 7 bases, with 10 bases left in between. CDR3 sequence reads: CSVEVREGGYTF. The CDR3 DNA reads as TGCAGCGTTGAAGTTCGGGAGGGTGGCTACACCTTC.

This clone occurred once. The chain carries TRBV10-3 and TRBJ1-6; D might be TRBD1 (6 bases). Germline loops: CDR1 ENHRY, CDR2 SYGVKD. Trimming left V 2 bases short and J 2 bases short, with 10 bases between. CDR3 length: 16 residues. The CDR3 loop is CAISEMGAPYNSPLHF. The CDR3 DNA reads TGTGCCATCAGTGAGATGGGGGCCCCCTATAATTCACCCCTCCACTTT.

The chain has TRBV23-1 and TRBJ1-5; D might be TRBD1 (5 bases). TRBV23-1 counts as an open reading frame of uncertain function. This CDR3 comprises 19 residues. With 5 bases removed from V and 5 bases from J, the gap between germline ends came to 28 bases. The CDR3 spells CASSGTPRDQGNSDQPQHF. As DNA, the CDR3 is TGCGCCAGCAGTGGGACCCCCCGGGACCAGGGAAACAGTGATCAGCCCCAGCATTTT.

CDR3 loop: CASTPIIATNEKLFF. For the CDR3, the DNA is TGCGCCAGCACCCCGATCATAGCAACTAATGAAAAACTGTTTTTT. The chain combines TRBV4-1 with TRBJ1-4; D unclear. There are 15 residues in the CDR3. V was shortened by 7 bases and J by 0 bases, with 12 bases between the two germline ends. CDR1 is MGHRA and CDR2 is YSYEKL in the germline V gene.

This chain uses TRBV4-3 with TRBJ1-1; 8 nucleotides agree with TRBD1. Per the germline V gene, CDR1 is LGHNA and CDR2 is YSLEER. With 4 bases clipped from V and 4 bases from J, the junction kept 2 bases outside the gene matches. The CDR3 is made up of 13 amino acids. CDR3 coding DNA: TGCGCCAGCAGCCCGACAGGGGTCACTGAAGCTTTCTTT. Its protein product is CASSPTGVTEAFF.

This chain connects TRBV4-1 to TRBJ2-6, with D unclear. Germline V gene sequence: CDR1 MGHRA, CDR2 YSYEKL. The CDR3 is made up of 16 amino acids. The ends were cut back, 1 base at V and 7 bases at J, with 14 bases in the middle. CDR3 DNA: TGCGCCAGCAGCCAAGTGGGCGGAACTGAAGCCAACGTCCTGACTTTC. Its translation: CASSQVGGTEANVLTF.

The V call is TRBV27, the J call TRBJ2-5; TRBD2 aligns across 13 bases. V was pared by 5 bases and J by 5 bases, with 8 bases of the junction left unmatched. The CDR3 has 16 residues. Germline V CDR1 and CDR2: MNHEY, SMNVEV (reference sequence). In nucleotides, the CDR3 is TGTGCCAGCAGTCCAACTAGCGGGGGGGCCGGCGAGACCCAGTACTTC. It encodes CASSPTSGGAGETQYF.